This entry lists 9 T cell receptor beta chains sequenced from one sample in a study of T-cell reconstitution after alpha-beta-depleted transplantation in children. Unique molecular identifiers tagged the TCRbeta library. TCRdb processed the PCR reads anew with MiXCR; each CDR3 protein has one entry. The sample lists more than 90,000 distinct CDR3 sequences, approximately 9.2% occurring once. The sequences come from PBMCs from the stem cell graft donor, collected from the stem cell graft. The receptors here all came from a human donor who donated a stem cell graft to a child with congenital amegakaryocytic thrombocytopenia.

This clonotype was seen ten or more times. The CDR3 region is CAWRGRTVNYGYTF. DNA for the CDR3: TGTGCCTGGAGAGGTCGGACAGTCAACTATGGCTACACCTTC. This chain connects TRBV30 to TRBJ1-2; D perhaps matches TRBD1 (6 bases). The CDR3 is 14 amino acids. Germline CDR1 GTSNPN, CDR2 SVGIG (reference sequence). V dropped 3 bases and J dropped 2 bases, with 13 bases sitting between them.

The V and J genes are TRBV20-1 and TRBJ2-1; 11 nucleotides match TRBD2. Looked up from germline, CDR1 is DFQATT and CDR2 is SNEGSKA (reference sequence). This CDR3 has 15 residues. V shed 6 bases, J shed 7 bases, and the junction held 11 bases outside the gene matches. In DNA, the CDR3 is TGCAGTGCGTTACCTAGCGGGGGGCTACATAATGAGCAGTTCTTC. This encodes CSALPSGGLHNEQFF.

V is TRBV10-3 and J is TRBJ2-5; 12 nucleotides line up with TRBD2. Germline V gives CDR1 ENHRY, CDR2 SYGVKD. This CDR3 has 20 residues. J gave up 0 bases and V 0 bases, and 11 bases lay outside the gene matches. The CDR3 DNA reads TGTGCCATCAGTGAGTCCCCCGGACTAGCGGGACCCAATTACCAAGAGACCCAGTACTTC. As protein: CAISESPGLAGPNYQETQYF.

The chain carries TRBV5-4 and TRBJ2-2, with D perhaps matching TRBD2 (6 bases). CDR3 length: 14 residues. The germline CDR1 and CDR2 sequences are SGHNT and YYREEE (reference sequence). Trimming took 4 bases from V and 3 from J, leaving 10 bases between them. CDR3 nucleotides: TGTGCCAGCAGCCAGGGACTGCACACCGGGGAGCTGTTTTTT. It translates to CASSQGLHTGELFF.

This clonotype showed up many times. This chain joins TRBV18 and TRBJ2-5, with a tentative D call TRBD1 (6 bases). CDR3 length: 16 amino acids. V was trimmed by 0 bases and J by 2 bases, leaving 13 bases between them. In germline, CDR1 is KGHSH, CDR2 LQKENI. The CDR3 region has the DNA TGTGCCAGCTCACCACCCCGGACAGCTGTTCAAGAGACCCAGTACTTC. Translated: CASSPPRTAVQETQYF.

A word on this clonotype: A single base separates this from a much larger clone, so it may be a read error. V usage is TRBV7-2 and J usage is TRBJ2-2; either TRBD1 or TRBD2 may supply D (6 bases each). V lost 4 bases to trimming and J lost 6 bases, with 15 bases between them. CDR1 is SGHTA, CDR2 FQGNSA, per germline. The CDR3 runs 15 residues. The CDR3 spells CASSWDMGGPGELFF. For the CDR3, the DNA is TGTGCCAGCAGCTGGGACATGGGAGGACCCGGGGAGCTGTTTTTT.

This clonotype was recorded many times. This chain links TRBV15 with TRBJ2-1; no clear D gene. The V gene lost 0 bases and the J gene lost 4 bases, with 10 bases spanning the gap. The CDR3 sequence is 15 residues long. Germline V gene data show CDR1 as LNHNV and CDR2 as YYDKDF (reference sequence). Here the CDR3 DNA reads TGTGCCACCAGCAGAGATTGGCACAGATACAATGAGCAGTTCTTC. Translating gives CATSRDWHRYNEQFF.

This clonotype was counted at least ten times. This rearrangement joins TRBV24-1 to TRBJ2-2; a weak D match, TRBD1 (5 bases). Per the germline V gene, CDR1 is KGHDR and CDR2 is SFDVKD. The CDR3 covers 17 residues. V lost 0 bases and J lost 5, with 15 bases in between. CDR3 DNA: TGTGCCACCAGTGATTTGCAGGGCAACTCTTCAACCGGGGAGCTGTTTTTT. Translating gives CATSDLQGNSSTGELFF.

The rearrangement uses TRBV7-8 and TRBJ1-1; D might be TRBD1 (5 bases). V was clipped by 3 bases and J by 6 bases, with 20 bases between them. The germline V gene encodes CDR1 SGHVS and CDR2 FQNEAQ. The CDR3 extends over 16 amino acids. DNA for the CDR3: TGTGCCAGCAGCTTCCTCGGGACGGTAAAAAACGCTGAAGCTTTCTTT. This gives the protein CASSFLGTVKNAEAFF. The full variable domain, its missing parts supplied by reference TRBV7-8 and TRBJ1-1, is GAGVSQSPRYKVAKRGQDVALRCDPISGHVSLFWYQQALGQGPEFLTYFQNEAQLDKSGLPSDRFFAERPEGSVSTLKIQRTQQEDSAVYLCASSFLGTVKNAEAFFGQGTRLTVV.